This TCR beta chain was sequenced for a study of regulatory T cells in long-lasting Graves disease. Study-wide findings and caveats: There was favoring of TRBV28, TRBJ1-2 and TRBJ2-5 in persistent disease.

V lost 3 bases and J lost 1, with 10 bases in between. The CDR3 is made up of 13 amino acids. Per the germline V gene, CDR1 is GTSNPN and CDR2 is SVGIG (reference sequence). This clonotype was seen repeatedly, ten times or more. Its specificity is not known. Time point in this sample: newly diagnosed GD, antithyroid drugs for less than 3 months. There was RNA extracted from PBMCs, and the TCR library was made from it. Building the TCR beta libraries relied on iRepertoire HTBI primers, and CDR3 regions underwent Arm-PCR. TCRdb reanalysed the multiplex PCR reads using MiXCR and keeps one entry per CDR3 protein. The sample lists more than 450,000 distinct CDR3 sequences; around 15% were seen once. This sample was shared with a second study, whose subject was T cells in Graves' hyperthyroidism and ophthalmopathy. That paper adds: Clinicians diagnosed patients from clinical symptoms, serum thyroxine and TRAb, thyroid ultrasound and orbital computed tomography.

The sequence was collected from a man aged 40-50 years with Graves disease. The source was peripheral blood mononuclear cells (PBMCs), collected at new diagnosis, from a patient treated with antithyroid drugs. This chain connects TRBV30 to TRBJ2-7; no firm D call. The CDR3 here is CAWRGDSSYEQYF. The CDR3 DNA is TGTGCCTGGAGGGGTGACTCTTCCTACGAGCAGTACTTC.